The source of this TCR beta chain is a study of shared clonotypes between healthy human individuals. Trimming took off 7 bases at V and 1 base at J, with 16 bases between the two ends. The CDR3 contains 15 residues. Per germline, CDR1 MNHEY and CDR2 SMNVEV (reference sequence). Here immunoSEQ multiplex PCR was the method, and the copy in TCRdb shows in-frame clones only, minus some. The sample records 550,000 to 700,000 clones, around 73% being singletons. This clone has just a few counts. This chain joins TRBV27 and TRBJ1-1; tentatively, D is TRBD1 (5 bases). What was sequenced was memory CD4+ T cells sorted from blood. Subset meaning: CD45RA-negative fraction. The sequence was obtained from a woman aged 25 to 39 in good health. CDR3 in DNA: TGTGCCAGCACCCGACCGGGACTCAAGAACACTGAAGCTTTCTTT. Translating gives CASTRPGLKNTEAFF.